The clone carrying this TCR beta chain was recorded a few times. Germline V gene data show CDR1 as SNHLY and CDR2 as FYNNEI. CDR3 length equals 13 residues. V shed 4 bases and J shed 5 bases, with 9 bases lying between them. The data belong to a study of blood T cell repertoires in COVID-19. Study background: The samples span acute and convalescent COVID-19 from the United States, Italy and Spain. In each case, the material was cDNA or gDNA derived from T cells, B-cell-depleted T cells, or PBMCs.

Per the original methods: Amplified reference gene primers provided the basis for estimating nucleated cell counts. Clones were read by immunoSEQ multiplex PCR, and TCRdb kept only the in-frame ones, dropping some. V and J calls and clone size are copied from that table; D and trimming were computed from the DNA. The table lists 95,000 to 100,000 clones, around 80% of them singletons. Sequencing used peripheral blood. This TCR was sampled from a human donor in a cohort sampled during active COVID-19. The rearrangement uses TRBV2 and TRBJ1-5; perhaps TRBD1 as D (5 bases). This CDR3 reads CASSVQDYQPQHF. CDR3 bases: TGTGCCAGCAGTGTACAGGATTATCAGCCCCAGCATTTT.